The rows below give T cell receptor beta chains drawn from one sample of a study of blood T cell repertoires in COVID-19. Clones were sequenced by immunoSEQ multiplex PCR, and TCRdb holds only the in-frame ones, with some missing. The table includes some 170,000 clones, 76% detected once. The material sequenced was peripheral blood. The receptors here all came from a woman aged 50 to 65 with active or convalescent COVID-19. Both conserved end residues are part of each CDR3.

J: TRBJ2-2; V: TRBV11-2; CDR3: CASSFGLAGTGELFF
J: TRBJ1-6; V: TRBV9; CDR3: CASSVGRDFSPLHF
J: TRBJ1-2; V: TRBV19; CDR3: CASSIVRQGRDGYTF
J: TRBJ1-2; V: TRBV19; CDR3: CASSGGTGPGYTF
J: TRBJ1-1; V: TRBV12-5; CDR3: CASGLSAGGTEAFF
J: TRBJ1-2; V: TRBV19; CDR3: CASSPGQTGLYGYTF
J: TRBJ2-1; V: TRBV2; CDR3: CASSEAGVYNEQFF
J: TRBJ2-5; V: TRBV29-1; CDR3: CSVAPGQGFAETQYF
J: TRBJ2-7; V: TRBV4-3; CDR3: CASSQDRGGAAYEQYF
J: TRBJ2-7; V: TRBV7-9; CDR3: CASSLGRQSYEQYF
J: TRBJ1-5; V: TRBV2; CDR3: CASSEMGGRSNQPQHF
J: TRBJ1-5; V: TRBV6-1; CDR3: CASSEGTYSNQPQHF
J: TRBJ2-3; V: TRBV19; CDR3: CASTPLAGATDTQYF
J: TRBJ1-2; V: TRBV5-4; CDR3: CASSPEPGDYGYTF
J: TRBJ2-7; V: TRBV11-2; CDR3: CASSLTGGMVYEQYF
J: TRBJ1-1; V: TRBV4-2; CDR3: CASSQVEGGLNTEAFF
J: TRBJ1-2; V: TRBV7-8; CDR3: CAIKSQTNYGYTF
J: TRBJ1-5; V: TRBV4-2; CDR3: CASSQEYSNQPQHF
J: TRBJ2-3; V: TRBV7-9; CDR3: CASSSFIAGSTDTQYF
J: TRBJ2-3; V: TRBV7-3; CDR3: CASSTSGSGDTQYF
J: TRBJ1-1; V: TRBV6-2/TRBV6-3; CDR3: CASSYSAHTEAFF
J: TRBJ1-4; V: TRBV28; CDR3: CASSFVSRGNEKLFF
J: TRBJ1-5; V: TRBV16; CDR3: CASSLQGNQPQHF
J: TRBJ1-3; V: TRBV2; CDR3: CASRRQGAVGNTIYF
J: TRBJ2-2; V: TRBV30; CDR3: CAWSVRGAGELFF
J: TRBJ2-1; V: TRBV11-1; CDR3: CASSLLGDEQFF
J: TRBJ2-7; V: TRBV7-2; CDR3: CASSNRVTSSYEQYF
J: TRBJ2-7; V: TRBV7-2; CDR3: CASSSTSDSSSYEQYF
J: TRBJ2-2; V: TRBV3-1/TRBV3-2; CDR3: CASSPVYRGRNGELFF
J: TRBJ1-1; V: TRBV28; CDR3: CASSPTTGKNTEAFF
J: TRBJ1-5; V: TRBV4-3; CDR3: CASSQERGGQPQHF
J: TRBJ1-5; V: TRBV30; CDR3: CAWSVGPGTFNQPQHF
J: TRBJ1-5; V: TRBV29-1; CDR3: CSVLLGDRGYSNQPQHF
J: TRBJ2-3; V: TRBV29-1; CDR3: CSVVFGGSSTDTQYF
J: TRBJ2-1; V: TRBV12-3/TRBV12-4; CDR3: CASSHSNEQFF
J: TRBJ2-1; V: TRBV24-1; CDR3: CATSARGFEQFF
J: TRBJ1-2; V: TRBV30; CDR3: CAWSVPGTDGYTF
J: TRBJ1-4; V: TRBV6-5; CDR3: CATTPGHGEKLFF
J: TRBJ2-3; V: TRBV5-1; CDR3: CASRASGTSTDTQYF
J: TRBJ1-2; V: TRBV2; CDR3: CASSEGPGGYTF
J: TRBJ2-1; V: TRBV7-8; CDR3: CASSSRDRVVHEQFF
J: TRBJ2-1; V: TRBV7-3; CDR3: CASKSGLGDEQFF
J: TRBJ2-3; V: TRBV7-9; CDR3: CASSLEGADTQYF
J: TRBJ2-5; V: TRBV6-5; CDR3: CASAVGQTQETQYF
J: TRBJ1-1; V: TRBV11-2; CDR3: CASSLSGRSGSQAFF
J: TRBJ2-7; V: TRBV12-3/TRBV12-4; CDR3: CASCLRGAYEQYF
J: TRBJ1-1; V: TRBV9; CDR3: CASSAGLSGADTEAFF
J: TRBJ2-1; V: TRBV12-5; CDR3: CASGLGQGVNEQFF
J: TRBJ2-2; V: TRBV5-1; CDR3: CASSLEGGRTGELFF
J: TRBJ2-3; V: TRBV6-4; CDR3: CASSARAGSTDTQYF
J: TRBJ1-2; V: TRBV2; CDR3: CASRGDSGYYGYTF
J: TRBJ1-2; V: TRBV5-6; CDR3: CASSQGDRLFNYGYTF